The present T cell receptor (beta chain) was sequenced within a study of shared clonotypes between healthy human individuals. A word on this clone: The antigen remains unidentified.

Germline assignment: CDR1 SGHNT and CDR2 YYREEE (reference sequence). Trimming cost V 5 bases and J 5 bases; bases outside gene matches: 7. CDR3 length: 15 residues. Overall study findings and caveats: Larger estimated richness was generally seen in naive subsets than in memory subsets.

Each subset's genomic DNA was shared equally among a number of immunoSEQ plates. Sequencing used immunoSEQ multiplex PCR; TCRdb keeps in-frame clones, though not all of them. This sample has 800,000 to 1,200,000 clones; approximately 80% occur once, and the top ten carry approximately 0.56%. Sequencing was done on a sample of memory CD4+ T cells from PBMCs. Stated subset: CD45RA-negative fraction. This chain joins TRBV5-4 and TRBJ2-7, with TRBD2 matching over 13 bases. This TCR was sampled from a man aged 18-30 years in good health. Some clones in this sample may be carry-over from other donors' samples. This CDR3 is CASRPGLAGDHEQYF. The CDR3 nucleotides read TGTGCCAGCAGACCCGGACTAGCGGGAGATCACGAGCAGTACTTC.